Listed below are T cell receptor beta chains from one sample, sequenced in a study of PD-1 blockade in classical Hodgkin lymphoma. Measured with immunoSEQ multiplex PCR; TCRdb has only the in-frame clones, and not every one. The sample lists about 60,000 clones; under 95% were seen once. The source material was peripheral blood mononuclear cells (PBMCs), sampled before the fourth cycle of nivolumab. Every receptor here comes from a human donor with classical Hodgkin lymphoma. Both conserved end residues are part of each CDR3. The order of the fields is V gene, CDR3 length, clone size, D gene, J gene, CDR3 protein, CDR3 DNA. The D gene is left open where the match is weak. Not all rows give a size; the values are once, few, many and, for expanded clones, a class.

>TRBV2|11|once|.|TRBJ2-7
CASSLTSEQYF
TGTGCCAGCAGTCTCACTAGCGAGCAGTACTTC
>TRBV5-6|13|.|.|TRBJ2-7
CASHSPLSYEQYF
TGTGCCAGCCACTCCCCTCTCTCCTACGAGCAGTACTTC
>TRBV6-1|13|.|.|TRBJ1-1
CASRQVSNTEAFF
TGTGCCAGCAGACAGGTCAGTAACACTGAAGCTTTCTTT
>TRBV11-2|12|.|.|TRBJ1-1
CASSLEVSEAFF
TGTGCCAGCAGCTTAGAGGTGTCTGAAGCTTTCTTT
>TRBV18|14|.|.|TRBJ2-6
CASSPVAGANVLTF
TGTGCCAGCTCACCAGTGGCTGGGGCCAACGTCCTGACTTTC
>TRBV27|14|.|.|TRBJ1-1
CASSSSGMNTEAFF
TGTGCCAGCAGCTCCTCTGGTATGAACACTGAAGCTTTCTTT
>TRBV6-1|15|.|TRBD2|TRBJ2-3
CASSELAGGQDTQYF
TGTGCCAGCAGTGAATTAGCGGGGGGGCAAGATACGCAGTATTTT
>TRBV29-1|16|.|TRBD1|TRBJ2-3
CSARRGTGTSTDTQYF
TGCAGCGCCCGACGAGGGACAGGTACTAGCACAGATACGCAGTATTTT
>TRBV15|13|.|.|TRBJ1-1
CATSRDRGGWTFF
TGTGCCACCAGCAGAGACAGGGGAGGGTGGACTTTCTTT
>TRBV25-1|13|few|.|TRBJ1-1
CASSDLRGSEAFF
TGTGCCAGCAGTGACCTCAGGGGAAGTGAAGCTTTCTTT
>TRBV2|14|.|.|TRBJ2-7
CASSKKTDNYEQYF
TGTGCCAGCAGTAAGAAGACAGACAACTACGAGCAGTACTTC
>TRBV7-9|12|few|.|TRBJ1-1
CASSHGHTEAFF
TGTGCCAGCAGCCACGGCCACACTGAAGCTTTCTTT
>TRBV6-1|15|.|TRBD1|TRBJ2-7
CASRLSGQGSYEQYF
TGTGCCAGCAGACTCTCGGGACAGGGGTCATACGAGCAGTACTTC
>TRBV5-5|11|.|.|TRBJ2-3
CASSFADTQYF
TGTGCCAGCAGCTTCGCAGATACGCAGTATTTT
>TRBV5-4|13|.|.|TRBJ2-7
CASSLDGSYEQYF
TGTGCCAGCAGCTTGGACGGATCCTACGAGCAGTACTTC
>TRBV19|12|.|.|TRBJ1-3
CASSILGNTIYF
TGTGCCAGTAGTATTCTCGGAAACACCATATATTTT
>TRBV5-1|15|once|TRBD1|TRBJ2-7
CASSRGTGAPYEQYF
TGCGCCAGCAGCCGGGGGACAGGGGCGCCCTACGAGCAGTACTTC
>TRBV15|14|.|.|TRBJ2-5
CATSGPTSDETQYF
TGTGCCACCAGCGGCCCCACCAGTGACGAGACCCAGTACTTC
>TRBV5-1|16|.|TRBD2|TRBJ2-3
CASSPPVAGGTDTQYF
TGCGCCAGCAGCCCGCCGGTAGCGGGGGGCACAGATACGCAGTATTTT
>TRBV9|15|.|.|TRBJ2-3
CASSVGGGSTDTQYF
TGTGCCAGCAGCGTAGGAGGGGGATCCACAGATACGCAGTATTTT
>TRBV14|14|.|.|TRBJ2-5
CASSQGLVQETQYF
TGTGCCAGCAGCCAGGGACTGGTACAAGAGACCCAGTACTTC
>TRBV13|12|once|.|TRBJ2-2
CASRSRSGELFF
TGTGCCAGCAGGTCTCGGAGCGGGGAGCTGTTTTTT
>TRBV7-9|14|.|.|TRBJ2-5
CASSSAREWATQYF
TGTGCCAGCAGCTCGGCTAGAGAATGGGCGACCCAGTACTTC
>TRBV5-4|12|.|.|TRBJ2-6
CASRLGANVLTF
TGTGCCAGCAGGTTAGGGGCCAACGTCCTGACTTTC
>TRBV6-5|15|.|TRBD1|TRBJ1-1
CASSYSGTGNTEAFF
TGTGCCAGCAGCTACTCCGGGACAGGTAACACTGAAGCTTTCTTT
>TRBV4-1|16|.|TRBD1|TRBJ1-5
CASSQGGQGRNQPQHF
TGCGCCAGCAGCCAAGGGGGACAGGGGAGAAATCAGCCCCAGCATTTT
>TRBV29-1|13|.|TRBD1|TRBJ1-2
CSVQTGTAYGYTF
TGCAGCGTCCAAACCGGGACAGCCTATGGCTACACCTTC
>TRBV7-8|11|.|.|TRBJ2-1
CASSFENEQFF
TGTGCCAGCAGCTTCGAAAATGAGCAGTTCTTC
>TRBV20-1|11|.|.|TRBJ1-1
CSASFTPEAFF
TGCAGTGCTAGTTTCACACCAGAAGCTTTCTTT
>TRBV27|16|.|TRBD2|TRBJ2-7
CASSLQSLAASYEQYF
TGTGCCAGCAGTTTACAATCCCTAGCGGCCTCCTACGAGCAGTACTTC
>TRBV28|13|.|TRBD2|TRBJ2-1
CASSSGLYNEQFF
TGTGCCAGCAGCTCGGGACTATACAATGAGCAGTTCTTC
>TRBV7-6|15|.|.|TRBJ2-1
CASSPSLDTYNEQFF
TGTGCCAGCAGCCCATCACTAGACACCTACAATGAGCAGTTCTTC